The 21 T cell receptor beta chains below all came from one sample that was sequenced in a study of cytomegalovirus exposure and HLA in healthy donors. 60 Vbeta and 13 Jbeta primers were used in PCR. The data were produced by immunoSEQ multiplex PCR, yet TCRdb's version contains in-frame clones alone and is incomplete. The table has 150,000 to 200,000 clones, 79% seen once. Sequenced: PBMCs. Receptors were obtained from a woman aged 45-65 years in good health and CMV-seronegative.

This clone was detected a few times. This chain uses TRBV4-3 with TRBJ2-1; 8 bases are a match to TRBD2. J was trimmed by 3 bases and V by 2 bases; bases with no gene match: 15. Germline V CDR1 and CDR2: LGHNA, YSLEER. The CDR3 has 19 residues. DNA for the CDR3: TGCGCCAGCAGCCAAAGGTGGCTAGGGCGGGAGGACGACTACAATGAGCAGTTCTTC. Its translation is CASSQRWLGREDDYNEQFF.

This chain connects TRBV27 to TRBJ2-3, with 12 bases lining up with TRBD1. The CDR3 runs to 16 residues. V shed 3 bases, J shed 4 bases, and the junction held 5 bases outside the gene matches. Germline values: CDR1 MNHEY, CDR2 SMNVEV (reference sequence). This chain's CDR3 is CASSFRRDRGPDTQYF. CDR3 nucleotides: TGTGCCAGCAGTTTCCGCCGGGACAGGGGGCCAGATACGCAGTATTTT.

The chain couples TRBV15 to TRBJ2-5, with 8 bases fitting TRBD1. The CDR3 covers 13 residues. Unmatched junction bases numbered 6, after V lost 3 bases and J lost 9 bases. Germline V gene sequence: CDR1 LNHNV, CDR2 YYDKDF (reference sequence). CDR3 nucleotide sequence: TGTGCCACCAGCAGCCGGACAGGGCTGGCCCAGTACTTC. This translates into CATSSRTGLAQYF.

The rearrangement links TRBV7-8 to TRBJ2-1; D is perhaps TRBD2 (5 bases). The V gene lost 5 bases and the J gene lost 4 bases, with 18 bases spanning the gap. The CDR3 has 16 amino acids. Germline V gives CDR1 SGHVS, CDR2 FQNEAQ. The CDR3 region is CASSGGGSYSYNEQFF. CDR3 DNA: TGTGCCAGCAGCGGAGGAGGCAGCTATTCTTACAATGAGCAGTTCTTC. Together with reference TRBV7-8 and TRBJ2-1, the CDR3 gives the full variable domain: GAGVSQSPRYKVAKRGQDVALRCDPISGHVSLFWYQQALGQGPEFLTYFQNEAQLDKSGLPSDRFFAERPEGSVSTLKIQRTQQEDSAVYLCASSGGGSYSYNEQFFGPGTRLTVL.

V gene TRBV7-9 combines with J gene TRBJ2-5; D may be TRBD1 (6 bases). The CDR3 extends over 16 amino acids. Trimming pared 5 bases from V and 6 bases from J, leaving 22 bases between. Germline values: CDR1 SEHNR, CDR2 FQNEAQ (reference sequence). The CDR3 sequence is CASSPLGAGVEKTQYF. CDR3 coding DNA: TGTGCCAGCAGCCCCCTAGGGGCAGGGGTTGAGAAGACCCAGTACTTC.

Concerning this clone: Other DNA sequences in the sample encode the same CDR3. V and J are TRBV27 and TRBJ2-1; 11 nucleotides line up with TRBD2. The CDR3 runs 15 residues. Trimming cost V 5 bases and J 6 bases; bases outside gene matches: 6. Per germline, CDR1 MNHEY and CDR2 SMNVEV (reference sequence). CDR3 coding DNA: TGTGCCAGCAGTCTTATAGCGGGAGGGGGCAATGAGCAGTTCTTC. Translated, it gives CASSLIAGGGNEQFF.

This chain uses TRBV5-1 with TRBJ2-7; 11 positions match TRBD1. The CDR3 is 14 residues long. Germline CDR1 SGHRS, CDR2 YFSETQ. The V and J ends lost 5 bases and 6 bases, in that order; junction bases with no gene match: 7. In DNA form, the CDR3 reads TGCGCCAGCAGGGGGGACAGGGGGAAATTCGAGCAGTACTTC. The encoded protein is CASRGDRGKFEQYF.

The rearrangement uses TRBV19 and TRBJ1-1; D uncertain. The CDR3 is 14 amino acids. CDR1 LNHDA and CDR2 SQIVND come from the germline V gene (reference sequence). V was clipped by 6 bases and J by 1 base, with 12 bases between them. CDR3 protein: CASSYVSPNTEAFF. CDR3 bases: TGTGCCAGTAGCTATGTAAGCCCGAACACTGAAGCTTTCTTT.

The chain is built from TRBV7-3 and TRBJ2-1, with 8 positions matching TRBD1. This CDR3 has 14 amino acids. Per germline, CDR1 SGHTA and CDR2 FQGTGA. The V and J ends lost 5 bases and 7 bases, in that order; junction bases with no gene match: 7. The CDR3 loop reads CASSPRTGNNEQFF. The CDR3 bases are TGTGCCAGCAGCCCTAGGACAGGGAATAATGAGCAGTTCTTC. The full variable domain, with the rest looked up from reference TRBV7-3 and TRBJ2-1, is GAGVSQTPSNKVTEKGKYVELRCDPISGHTALYWYRQSLGQGPEFLIYFQGTGAADDSGLPNDRFFAVRPEGSVSTLKIQRTERGDSAVYLCASSPRTGNNEQFFGPGTRLTVL.

The chain employs TRBV11-3 and TRBJ2-2; 9 nucleotides match TRBD2. The CDR3 length is 17 residues. Trimming at V came to 5 bases and at J to 0 bases, leaving 7 bases not matched to a gene. CDR1 is SGHNT, CDR2 YENEEA, per germline. In DNA form, the CDR3 reads TGTGCCAGCAGCCCTTATAGCGGGGGCCCGAACACCGGGGAGCTGTTTTTT. This sequence encodes CASSPYSGGPNTGELFF.

The chain is built from TRBV28 and TRBJ1-2; TRBD1 matches 7 bases. With V trimmed by 7 bases and J by 4 bases, 9 bases remained unmatched. The germline CDR1 and CDR2 sequences are MDHEN and SYDVKM. The CDR3 runs to 14 residues. The CDR3 reads CASNRKGASYGYTF. CDR3 sequence (DNA): TGTGCCAGCAATAGGAAGGGGGCTAGCTATGGCTACACCTTC.

This clone has just a few counts. The V gene is TRBV11-2, the J gene TRBJ2-3, with TRBD2 matching 12 bases. The germline V gene encodes CDR1 SGHAT and CDR2 FQNNGV. This CDR3 has 15 amino acids. J lost 4 bases, V lost 5 bases, and 4 bases had no gene match. As DNA, the CDR3 is TGTGCCAGCAGCCAAGCTAGCGGGGGGGCAGATACGCAGTATTTT. Translation: CASSQASGGADTQYF.

This chain connects TRBV6-5 to TRBJ1-4; a possible D gene is TRBD1 (5 bases). This CDR3 region has 12 residues. CDR1 MNHEY and CDR2 SVGAGI come from the germline V gene. The germline V and J ends were trimmed by 4 bases and 5 bases, with 5 bases remaining between them. The CDR3 DNA reads as TGTGCCAGCAGTTCAGGGAATGAAAAACTGTTTTTT. Protein product: CASSSGNEKLFF.

This chain joins TRBV19 and TRBJ1-2; the D is unclear. V was shortened by 4 bases and J by 1 base, with 4 bases between the two germline ends. This CDR3 is built from 12 residues. Germline V CDR1 and CDR2: LNHDA, SQIVND (reference sequence). In DNA form, the CDR3 reads TGTGCCAGTAGTACCAATAACTATGGCTACACCTTC. Its translation is CASSTNNYGYTF.

The chain couples TRBV29-1 to TRBJ2-1, with 13 nucleotides matching TRBD2. The CDR3 contains 14 residues. CDR1 SQVTM and CDR2 ANQGSEA come from the germline V gene. The trim removed 5 bases at V and 4 bases at J, leaving 2 bases unmatched. The CDR3 spells CSVPTSGRYNEQFF. DNA for the CDR3: TGCAGCGTTCCGACTAGCGGGAGGTACAATGAGCAGTTCTTC.

V and J are TRBV5-1 and TRBJ2-2; unclear D gene. The CDR3 runs to 16 residues. Germline CDR1 SGHRS, CDR2 YFSETQ. Between the trimmed V and J ends, which lost 0 bases and 5 bases, there was a span of 14 bases. CDR3 amino acids: CASSLGSQLTTGELFF. The CDR3 DNA reads as TGCGCCAGCAGCTTGGGGTCTCAACTAACTACCGGGGAGCTGTTTTTT.

The chain employs TRBV15 and TRBJ1-5; TRBD1 matches at 10 bases. The ends lost 0 bases at V and 9 bases at J; junction bases unmatched: 2. Per germline, CDR1 LNHNV and CDR2 YYDKDF (reference sequence). The CDR3 is made up of 14 amino acids. The CDR3 DNA reads as TGTGCCACCAGCAGAGATTGGACAGGGGGGCCCCAGCATTTT. Protein sequence: CATSRDWTGGPQHF.

The gene calls are TRBV7-7 and TRBJ2-3; 8 bases fit TRBD2. The trim removed 5 bases at V and 3 bases at J, leaving 10 bases unmatched. The germline CDR1 and CDR2 sequences are SSHAT and FNYEAQ (reference sequence). The CDR3 is made up of 16 amino acids. As DNA, the CDR3 is TGTGCCAGCAGCCCGGTGGGACTAGGCAAAACAGATACGCAGTATTTT. This codes for CASSPVGLGKTDTQYF.

The chain is built from TRBV7-8 and TRBJ1-6; D not certain. The V end lost 0 bases, the J end lost 6 bases, and 6 bases lay between the germline ends. The CDR3 consists of 14 residues. Germline V gene sequence: CDR1 SGHVS, CDR2 FQNEAQ. The CDR3 nucleotides read TGTGCCAGCAGCTTAGCAAGCCTTAATTCACCCCTCCACTTT. Protein product: CASSLASLNSPLHF.

In its sample, this clone was seen once. The chain combines TRBV18 with TRBJ1-4; D gene ambiguous. This CDR3 has 16 amino acids. Germline loops: CDR1 KGHSH, CDR2 LQKENI. Trimming removed 6 bases from V and 0 bases from J, with 14 bases in between. CDR3 in amino acids: CASSRVAESTNEKLFF. CDR3 nucleotides: TGTGCCAGCTCCCGGGTGGCGGAATCAACTAATGAAAAACTGTTTTTT.

V gene TRBV28 combines with J gene TRBJ1-2; D remains unclear. This CDR3 region has 13 residues. Deletions cut 2 bases from V and 3 bases from J, with 7 bases between. Germline V gives CDR1 MDHEN, CDR2 SYDVKM. DNA of the CDR3: TGTGCCAGCAGTTTAGCACAGCACTATGGCTACACCTTC. Translated, it gives CASSLAQHYGYTF.